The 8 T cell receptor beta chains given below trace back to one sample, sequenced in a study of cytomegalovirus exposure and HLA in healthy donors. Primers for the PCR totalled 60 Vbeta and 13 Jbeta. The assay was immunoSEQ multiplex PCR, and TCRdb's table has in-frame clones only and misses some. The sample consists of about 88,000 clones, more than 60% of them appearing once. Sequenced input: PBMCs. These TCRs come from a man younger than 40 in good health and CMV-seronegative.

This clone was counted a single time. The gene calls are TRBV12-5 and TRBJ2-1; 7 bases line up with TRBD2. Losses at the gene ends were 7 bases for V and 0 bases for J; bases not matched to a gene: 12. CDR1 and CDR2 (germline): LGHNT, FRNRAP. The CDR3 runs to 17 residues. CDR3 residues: CASVPSNGGSSYNEQFF. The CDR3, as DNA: TGTGCTAGTGTCCCATCTAACGGGGGGAGCTCCTACAATGAGCAGTTCTTC.

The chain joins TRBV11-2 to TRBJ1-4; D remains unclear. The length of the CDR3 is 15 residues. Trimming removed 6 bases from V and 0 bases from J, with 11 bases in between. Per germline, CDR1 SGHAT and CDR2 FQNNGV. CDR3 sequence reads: CASRGRIATNEKLFF. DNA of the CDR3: TGTGCCAGCAGGGGCAGAATTGCAACTAATGAAAAACTGTTTTTT.

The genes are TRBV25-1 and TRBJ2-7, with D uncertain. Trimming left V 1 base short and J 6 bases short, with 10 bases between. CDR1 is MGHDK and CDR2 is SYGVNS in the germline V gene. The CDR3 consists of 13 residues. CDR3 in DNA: TGTGCCAGCAGTGAATTAACGTACTCCGAGCAGTACTTC. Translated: CASSELTYSEQYF.

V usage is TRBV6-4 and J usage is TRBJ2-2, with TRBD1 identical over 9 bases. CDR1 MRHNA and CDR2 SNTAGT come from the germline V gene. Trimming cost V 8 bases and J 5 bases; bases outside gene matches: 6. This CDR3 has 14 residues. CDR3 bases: TGTGCCAGCTCGGGACAGGGTGATACCGGGGAGCTGTTTTTT. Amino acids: CASSGQGDTGELFF.

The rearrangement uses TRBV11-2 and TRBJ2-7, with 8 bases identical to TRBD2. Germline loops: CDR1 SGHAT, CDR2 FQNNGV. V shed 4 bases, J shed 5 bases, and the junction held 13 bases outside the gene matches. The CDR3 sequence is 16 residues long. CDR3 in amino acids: CASSSRISGDLNEQYF. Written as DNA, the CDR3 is TGTGCCAGCAGCTCACGGATTAGCGGGGACCTTAACGAGCAGTACTTC.

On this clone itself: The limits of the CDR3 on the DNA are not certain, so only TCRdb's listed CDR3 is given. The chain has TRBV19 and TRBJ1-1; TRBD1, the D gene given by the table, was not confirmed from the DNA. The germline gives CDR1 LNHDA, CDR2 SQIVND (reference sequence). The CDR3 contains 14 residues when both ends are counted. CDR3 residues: CASTSGQGNTEAFF.

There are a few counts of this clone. For the CDR3, the DNA is TGCAGCGTTGTGGGGATAGGGGGCGGCTCTGGAAACACCATATATTTT. It encodes CSVVGIGGGSGNTIYF. The chain employs TRBV29-1 and TRBJ1-3; TRBD1 agrees at 7 bases. Germline V lookup: CDR1 SQVTM, CDR2 ANQGSEA. Germline trimming cut 4 bases from V and 0 bases from J; bases unmatched to any gene: 9. CDR3 length equals 16 residues.

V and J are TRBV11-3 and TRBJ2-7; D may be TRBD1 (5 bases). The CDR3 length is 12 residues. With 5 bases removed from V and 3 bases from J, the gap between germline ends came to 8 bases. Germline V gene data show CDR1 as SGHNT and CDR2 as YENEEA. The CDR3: CASSRDSYEQYF. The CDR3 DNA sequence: TGTGCCAGCAGCCGAGACAGCTACGAGCAGTACTTC.